The present T cell receptor beta chain was sequenced within a study of T-cell memory formation after mild COVID-19. In the study overall: Clustering of TCRs was largely donor specific.

V lost 8 bases, J lost 0 bases, and 24 bases lay in between. The CDR3 has 18 amino acids. Germline CDR1 MGHRA, CDR2 YSYEKL. With regard to this clonotype: Antigen specificity is unknown.

Findings and limits, study-wide: CD4+ contracting clones lay mainly in CM and EM, CD8+ ones in EMRA. Clones shrinking from day 15 to 85 showed even CD4/CD8 mixes; later expanders tilted CD4+. The finding that pre-infection memory included some responding clones suggested that cross-reactive memory joined.

TCRdb recomputed calls from the 5' RACE reads with MiXCR, one row per CDR3 protein. The data contain over 300,000 distinct CDR3 sequences, 20% to 25% of them seen just once; the ten biggest clones take up about 21%. The origin of this receptor is a man aged 18-30 years who had mild COVID-19 (a few samples of this study predate the infection). Cell type and time point are not known. Sample: PBMCs or a T cell subset sorted from them (not recorded which). The chain recombines TRBV4-1 with TRBJ2-3; possibly TRBD2 for D (6 bases). DNA of the CDR3: TGCGCCAGCCGCCCAGTTCGGGGGAGACGGAAGAGCACAGATACGCAGTATTTT. Protein product: CASRPVRGRRKSTDTQYF.